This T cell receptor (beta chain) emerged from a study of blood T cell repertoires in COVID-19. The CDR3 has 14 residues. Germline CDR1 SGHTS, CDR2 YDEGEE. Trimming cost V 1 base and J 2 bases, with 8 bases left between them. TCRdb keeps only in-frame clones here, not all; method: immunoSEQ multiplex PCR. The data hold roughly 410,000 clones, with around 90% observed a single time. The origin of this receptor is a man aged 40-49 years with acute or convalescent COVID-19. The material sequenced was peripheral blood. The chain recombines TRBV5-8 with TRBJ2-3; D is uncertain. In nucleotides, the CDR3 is TGTGCCAGCAGCTTGTTCCTGTACACAGATACGCAGTATTTT. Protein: CASSLFLYTDTQYF.